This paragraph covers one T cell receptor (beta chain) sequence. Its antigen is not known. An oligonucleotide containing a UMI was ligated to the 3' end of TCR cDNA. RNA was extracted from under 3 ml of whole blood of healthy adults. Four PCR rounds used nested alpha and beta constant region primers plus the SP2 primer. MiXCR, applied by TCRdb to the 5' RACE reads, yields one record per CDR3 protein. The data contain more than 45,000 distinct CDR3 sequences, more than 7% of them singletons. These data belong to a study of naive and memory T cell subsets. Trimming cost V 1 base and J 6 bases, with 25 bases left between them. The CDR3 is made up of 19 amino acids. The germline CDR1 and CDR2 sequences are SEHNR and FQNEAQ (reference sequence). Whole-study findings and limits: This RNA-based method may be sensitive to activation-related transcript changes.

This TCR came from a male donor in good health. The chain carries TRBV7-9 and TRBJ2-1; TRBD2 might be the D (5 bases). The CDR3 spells CASSLVVLAGATWPNEQFF. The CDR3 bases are TGTGCCAGCAGCTTAGTGGTCCTGGCGGGCGCCACATGGCCCAATGAGCAGTTCTTC.